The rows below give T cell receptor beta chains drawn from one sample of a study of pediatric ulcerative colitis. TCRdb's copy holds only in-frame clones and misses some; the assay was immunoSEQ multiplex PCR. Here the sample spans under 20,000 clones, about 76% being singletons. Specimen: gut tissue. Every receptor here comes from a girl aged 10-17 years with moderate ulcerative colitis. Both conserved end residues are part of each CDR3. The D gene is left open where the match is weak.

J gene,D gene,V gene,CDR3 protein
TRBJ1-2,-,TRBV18,CASSPPSPGVGYTF
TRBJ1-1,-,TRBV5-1,CASSLEKGRGGLAFF
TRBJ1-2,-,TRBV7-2,CASSLTGYDGYTF
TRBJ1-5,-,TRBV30,CAWRDGQSNQPQHF
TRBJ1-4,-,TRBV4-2,CASSQETGPTNEKLFF
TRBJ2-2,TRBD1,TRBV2,CASSWDRASGELFF
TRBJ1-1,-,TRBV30,CAWRPPGTTLAFF
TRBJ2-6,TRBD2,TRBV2,CASRYSGGHSGANVLTF
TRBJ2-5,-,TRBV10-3,CAISEEIATETQYF
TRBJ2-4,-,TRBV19,CASSIKIEKNIQYF
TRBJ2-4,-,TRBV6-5,CASTDSGRNIQYF
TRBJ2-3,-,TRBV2,CASSDPGRGRGDTQYF
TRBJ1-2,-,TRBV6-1,CASSETSYTGYGYTF
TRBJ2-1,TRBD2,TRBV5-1,CASSLGASGRNEQFF
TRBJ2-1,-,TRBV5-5,CASSLSPAAYNEQFF
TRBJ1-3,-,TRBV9,CASSLTYSGNTIYF
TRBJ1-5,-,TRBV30,CAWSLGGNQPQHF
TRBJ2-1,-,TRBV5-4,CASSGRDRYNEQFF
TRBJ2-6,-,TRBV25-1,CASSLQITSGANVLTF
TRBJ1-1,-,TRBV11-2,CASSLGLRGTNTEAFF
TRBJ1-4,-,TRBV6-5,CASSYSAFPNEKLFF
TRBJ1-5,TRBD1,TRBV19,CATRQGNQPQHF
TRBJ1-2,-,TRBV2,CASISGGRGGYTF
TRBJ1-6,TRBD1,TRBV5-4,CASSLGQGSSPLHF
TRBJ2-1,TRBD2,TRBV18,CASSPLAGGTYNEQFF
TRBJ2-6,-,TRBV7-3,CASSLKGVSGANVLTF
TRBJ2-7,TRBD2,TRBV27,CASSFSGGSYEQYF
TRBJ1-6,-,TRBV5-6,CASSLGGGGQNSPLHF
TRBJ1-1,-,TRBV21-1,CASSRQGAEAWNTEAFF
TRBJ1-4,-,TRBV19,CASSNWDAKLFF